The text below deals with one T cell receptor beta chain. These data come from a study of identifying expanded T cells in peripheral blood. The CDR3 covers 16 residues. Germline CDR1 reads MDHEN; CDR2 reads SYDVKM. V was pared by 1 base and J by 6 bases, with 16 bases between. Measured with immunoSEQ multiplex PCR; TCRdb has only the in-frame clones, and not every one. The sample yields approximately 100,000 clones, around 88% seen once. The TCR comes from a person between 18 and 75 years old in good health. The sequencing sample was made of blood. This chain uses TRBV28 with TRBJ1-3; D might be TRBD1 (6 bases). The CDR3 nucleotides are TGTGCCAGCAGTTTATTAGGCCTGGGGGCAGCAAACACCATATATTTT. Amino acid sequence: CASSLLGLGAANTIYF.